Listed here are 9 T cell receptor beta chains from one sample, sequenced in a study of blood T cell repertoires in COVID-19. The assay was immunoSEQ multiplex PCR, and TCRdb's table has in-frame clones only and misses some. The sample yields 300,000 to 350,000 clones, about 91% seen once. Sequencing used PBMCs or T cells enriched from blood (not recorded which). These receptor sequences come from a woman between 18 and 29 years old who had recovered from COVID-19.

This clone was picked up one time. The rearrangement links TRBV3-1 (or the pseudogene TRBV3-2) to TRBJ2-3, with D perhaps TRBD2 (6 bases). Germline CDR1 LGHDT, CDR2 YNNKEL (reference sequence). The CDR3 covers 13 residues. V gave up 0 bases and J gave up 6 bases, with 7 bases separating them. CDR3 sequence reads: CASSQDSGDTQYF. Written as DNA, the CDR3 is TGTGCCAGCAGCCAAGACAGCGGGGATACGCAGTATTTT.

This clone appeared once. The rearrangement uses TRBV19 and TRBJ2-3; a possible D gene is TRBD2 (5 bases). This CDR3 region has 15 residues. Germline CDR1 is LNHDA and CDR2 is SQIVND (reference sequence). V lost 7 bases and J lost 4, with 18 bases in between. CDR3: CASTPLAGRADTQYF. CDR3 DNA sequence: TGTGCCAGTACCCCTCTTGCGGGTAGAGCAGATACGCAGTATTTT.

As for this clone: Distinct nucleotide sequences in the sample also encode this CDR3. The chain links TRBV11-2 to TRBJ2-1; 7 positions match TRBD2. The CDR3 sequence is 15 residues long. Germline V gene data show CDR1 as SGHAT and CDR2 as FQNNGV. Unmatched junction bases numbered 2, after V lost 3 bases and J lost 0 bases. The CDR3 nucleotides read TGTGCCAGCAGCTTCGGCGGGAGCTCCTACAATGAGCAGTTCTTC. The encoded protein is CASSFGGSSYNEQFF.

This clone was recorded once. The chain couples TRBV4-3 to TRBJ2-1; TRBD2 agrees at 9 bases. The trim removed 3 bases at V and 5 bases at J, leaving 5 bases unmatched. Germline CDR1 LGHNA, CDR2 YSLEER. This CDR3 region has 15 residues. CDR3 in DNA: TGCGCCAGCAGCCAGGGGACTAGCCCTAACAATGAGCAGTTCTTC. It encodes CASSQGTSPNNEQFF.

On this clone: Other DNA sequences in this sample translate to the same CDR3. The CDR3 DNA reads TGTGCCAGCAGTTTTTACAATCAGCCCCAGCATTTT. Translated, it gives CASSFYNQPQHF. The rearrangement links TRBV28 to TRBJ1-5, with unresolved D. CDR1 and CDR2 from the germline V gene are MDHEN and SYDVKM. The ends were cut back, 3 bases at V and 3 bases at J, with 3 bases in the middle. CDR3 size: 12 residues.

CDR3 protein: CASSYKDRGPSPLHF. CDR3 bases: TGTGCCAGCAGTTACAAGGACAGGGGGCCTTCACCCCTCCACTTT. V is TRBV6-2 or TRBV6-3 and J is TRBJ1-6; 11 nucleotides align to TRBD1. Trimming at V came to 2 bases and at J to 9 bases, leaving 3 bases not matched to a gene. CDR3 size: 15 residues. Germline CDR1 MNHEY, CDR2 SVGEGT.

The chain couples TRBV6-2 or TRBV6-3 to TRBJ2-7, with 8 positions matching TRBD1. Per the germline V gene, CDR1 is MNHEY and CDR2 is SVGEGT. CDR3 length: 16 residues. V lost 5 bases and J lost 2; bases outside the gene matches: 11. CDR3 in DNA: TGTGCCAGCAGTCCACGGACAGGGCCGTTAACCTACGAGCAGTACTTC. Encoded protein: CASSPRTGPLTYEQYF.

The CDR3 protein is CASSYPRHGTNTDTQYF. CDR3 in DNA: TGTGCCAGCAGTTACCCTCGACACGGGACTAACACAGATACGCAGTATTTT. The chain has TRBV6-2 or TRBV6-3 and TRBJ2-3, with TRBD2 matching 7 bases. The CDR3 loop spans 17 amino acids. CDR1 is MNHEY, CDR2 SVGEGT, per germline. Germline trimming cut 2 bases from V and 2 bases from J; bases unmatched to any gene: 10.

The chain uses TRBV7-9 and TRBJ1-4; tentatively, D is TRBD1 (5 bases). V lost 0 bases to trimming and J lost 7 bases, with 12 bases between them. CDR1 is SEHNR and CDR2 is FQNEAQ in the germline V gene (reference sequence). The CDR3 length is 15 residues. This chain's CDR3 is CASSLAGQGTEKLFF. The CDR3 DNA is TGTGCCAGCAGCTTAGCGGGTCAGGGAACTGAAAAACTGTTTTTT.